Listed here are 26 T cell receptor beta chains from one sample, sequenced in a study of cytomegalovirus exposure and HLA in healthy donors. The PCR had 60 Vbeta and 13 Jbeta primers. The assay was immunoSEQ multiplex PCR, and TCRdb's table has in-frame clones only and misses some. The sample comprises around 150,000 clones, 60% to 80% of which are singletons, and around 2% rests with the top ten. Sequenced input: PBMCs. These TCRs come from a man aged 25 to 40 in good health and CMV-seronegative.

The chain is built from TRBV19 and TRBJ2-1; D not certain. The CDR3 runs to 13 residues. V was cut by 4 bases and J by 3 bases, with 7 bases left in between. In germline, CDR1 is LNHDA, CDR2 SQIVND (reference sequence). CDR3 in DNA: TGTGCCAGTAGTAGCGGTAACTACAATGAGCAGTTCTTC. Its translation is CASSSGNYNEQFF.

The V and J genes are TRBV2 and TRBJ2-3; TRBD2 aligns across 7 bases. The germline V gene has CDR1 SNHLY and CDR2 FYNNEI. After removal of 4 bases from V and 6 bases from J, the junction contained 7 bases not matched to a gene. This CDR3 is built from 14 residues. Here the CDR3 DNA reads TGTGCCAGCAGTGCTTTGGGAGGGACGGATACGCAGTATTTT. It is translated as CASSALGGTDTQYF.

This CDR3 reads CASLLPGQGRAEAFF. CDR3 bases: TGTGCCAGCTTACTTCCGGGACAGGGGAGGGCTGAAGCTTTCTTT. This chain connects TRBV6-1 to TRBJ1-1; the match to TRBD1 covers 10 bases. There are 15 residues in the CDR3. Germline V gene data show CDR1 as MNHNS and CDR2 as SASEGT. V lost 8 bases and J lost 6; bases outside the gene matches: 12.

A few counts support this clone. This chain's CDR3 is CASSLVTGNYEQYF. The DNA for the CDR3 is TGTGCCAGCAGCTTAGTGACTGGTAACTACGAGCAGTACTTC. The gene calls are TRBV7-9 and TRBJ2-7; D is unresolved. Germline V gives CDR1 SEHNR, CDR2 FQNEAQ (reference sequence). V lost 1 base to trimming and J lost 3 bases, with 10 bases between them. There are 14 residues in the CDR3.

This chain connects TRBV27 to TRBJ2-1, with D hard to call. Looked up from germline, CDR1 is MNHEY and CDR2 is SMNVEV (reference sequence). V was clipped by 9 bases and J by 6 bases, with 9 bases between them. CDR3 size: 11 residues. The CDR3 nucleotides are TGTGCCAGACACAGTGTCAATGAGCAGTTCTTC. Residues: CARHSVNEQFF.

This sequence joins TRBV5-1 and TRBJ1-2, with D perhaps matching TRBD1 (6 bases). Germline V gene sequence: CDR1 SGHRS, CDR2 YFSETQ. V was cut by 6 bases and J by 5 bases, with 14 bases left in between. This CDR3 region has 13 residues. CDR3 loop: CASTQKQGYGYTF. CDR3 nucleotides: TGCGCCAGCACCCAAAAACAGGGATATGGCTACACCTTC.

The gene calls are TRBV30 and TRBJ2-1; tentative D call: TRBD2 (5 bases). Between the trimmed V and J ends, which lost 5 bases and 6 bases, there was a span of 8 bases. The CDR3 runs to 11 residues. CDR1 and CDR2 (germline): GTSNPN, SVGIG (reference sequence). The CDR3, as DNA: TGTGCCTGGGCTAGCAGCAATGAGCAGTTCTTC. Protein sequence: CAWASSNEQFF.

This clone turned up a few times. This CDR3 is CASKGGSWTGELFF. For the CDR3, the DNA is TGTGCCAGCAAGGGCGGGAGTTGGACCGGGGAGCTGTTTTTT. V is TRBV28 and J is TRBJ2-2, with 7 bases matching TRBD2. Germline CDR1 reads MDHEN; CDR2 reads SYDVKM. This CDR3 region has 14 residues. J was trimmed by 5 bases and V by 7 bases; bases with no gene match: 7.

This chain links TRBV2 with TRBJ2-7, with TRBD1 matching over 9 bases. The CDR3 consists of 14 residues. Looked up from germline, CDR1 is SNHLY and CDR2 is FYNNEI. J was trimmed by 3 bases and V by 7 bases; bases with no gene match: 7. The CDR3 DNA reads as TGTGCCAGCACGCCGGACAGGGGATTCTACGAGCAGTACTTC. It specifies CASTPDRGFYEQYF.

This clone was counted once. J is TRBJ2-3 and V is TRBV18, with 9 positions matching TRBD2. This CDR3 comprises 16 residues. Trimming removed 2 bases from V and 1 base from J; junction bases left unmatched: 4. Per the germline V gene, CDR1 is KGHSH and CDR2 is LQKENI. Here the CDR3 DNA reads TGTGCCAGCTCACCAATCTCTAGCGGGGGCACAGATACGCAGTATTTT. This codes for CASSPISSGGTDTQYF.

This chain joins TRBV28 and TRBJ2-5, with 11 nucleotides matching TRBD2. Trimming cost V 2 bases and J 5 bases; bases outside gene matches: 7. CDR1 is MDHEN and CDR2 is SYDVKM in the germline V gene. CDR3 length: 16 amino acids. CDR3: CASSLGLAGGWETQYF. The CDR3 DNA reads TGTGCCAGCAGTTTAGGCCTAGCGGGAGGTTGGGAGACCCAGTACTTC.

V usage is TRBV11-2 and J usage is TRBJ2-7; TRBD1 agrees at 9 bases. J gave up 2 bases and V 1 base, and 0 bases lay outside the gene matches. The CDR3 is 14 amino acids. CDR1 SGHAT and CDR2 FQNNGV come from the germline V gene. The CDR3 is CASSLGTGAYEQYF. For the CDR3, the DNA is TGTGCCAGCAGCTTAGGGACAGGGGCCTACGAGCAGTACTTC.

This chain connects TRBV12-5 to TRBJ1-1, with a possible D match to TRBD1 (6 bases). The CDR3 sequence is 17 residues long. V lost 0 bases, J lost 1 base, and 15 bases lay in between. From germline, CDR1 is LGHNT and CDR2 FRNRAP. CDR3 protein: CASGLVLGQLKNTEAFF. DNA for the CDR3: TGTGCTAGTGGTTTGGTACTCGGACAGTTAAAGAACACTGAAGCTTTCTTT.

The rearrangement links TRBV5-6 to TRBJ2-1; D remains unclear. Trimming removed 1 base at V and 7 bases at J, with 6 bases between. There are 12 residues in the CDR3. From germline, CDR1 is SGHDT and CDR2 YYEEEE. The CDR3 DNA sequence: TGTGCCAGCAGCTTGCTCGGGAATGAGCAGTTCTTC. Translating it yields CASSLLGNEQFF.

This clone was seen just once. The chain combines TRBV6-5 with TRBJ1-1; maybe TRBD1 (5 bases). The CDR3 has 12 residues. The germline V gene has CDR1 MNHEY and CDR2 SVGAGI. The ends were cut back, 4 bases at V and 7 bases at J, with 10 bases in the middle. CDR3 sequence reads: CASSLGGDEAFF. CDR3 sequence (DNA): TGTGCCAGCAGTTTGGGGGGAGATGAAGCTTTCTTT.

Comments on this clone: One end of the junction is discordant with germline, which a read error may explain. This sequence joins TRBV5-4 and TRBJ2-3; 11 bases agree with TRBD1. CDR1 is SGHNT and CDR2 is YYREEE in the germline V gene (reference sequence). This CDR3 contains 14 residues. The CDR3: CASSLDRGPDTQYF. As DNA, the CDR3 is TGTGCCAGCAGTTTGGACAGGGGGCCAGATACGCAGTATTTT. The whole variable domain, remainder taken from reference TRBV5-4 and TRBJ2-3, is ETGVTQSPTHLIKTRGQQVTLRCSSQSGHNTVSWYQQALGQGPQFIFQYYREEENGRGNFPPRFSGLQFPNYSSELNVNALELDDSALYLCASSLDRGPDTQYFGPGTRLTVL.

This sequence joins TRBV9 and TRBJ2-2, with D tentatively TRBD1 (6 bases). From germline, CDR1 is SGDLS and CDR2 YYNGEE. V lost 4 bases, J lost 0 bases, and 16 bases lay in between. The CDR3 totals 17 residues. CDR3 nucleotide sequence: TGTGCCAGCAGCTCCAAACTAACAGGGACGAACACCGGGGAGCTGTTTTTT. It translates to CASSSKLTGTNTGELFF.

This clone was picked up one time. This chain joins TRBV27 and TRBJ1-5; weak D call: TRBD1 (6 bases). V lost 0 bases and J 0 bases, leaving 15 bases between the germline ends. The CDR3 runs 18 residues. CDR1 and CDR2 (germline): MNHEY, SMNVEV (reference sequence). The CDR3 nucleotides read TGTGCCAGCAGTTTATCGGGACATATACTCTCTAGCAATCAGCCCCAGCATTTT. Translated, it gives CASSLSGHILSSNQPQHF.

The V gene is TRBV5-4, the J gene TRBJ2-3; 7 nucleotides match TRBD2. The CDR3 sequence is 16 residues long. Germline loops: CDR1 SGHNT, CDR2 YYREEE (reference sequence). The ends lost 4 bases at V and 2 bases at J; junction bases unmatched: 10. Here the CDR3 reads CASSVGLDLFTDTQYF. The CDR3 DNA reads TGTGCCAGCAGCGTTGGACTAGACCTTTTCACAGATACGCAGTATTTT. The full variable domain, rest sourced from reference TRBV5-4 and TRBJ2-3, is ETGVTQSPTHLIKTRGQQVTLRCSSQSGHNTVSWYQQALGQGPQFIFQYYREEENGRGNFPPRFSGLQFPNYSSELNVNALELDDSALYLCASSVGLDLFTDTQYFGPGTRLTVL.

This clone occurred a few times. Here the CDR3 DNA reads TGTGCCAGCAGCGGGCTAGCGAGATCCTACGAGCAGTACTTC. As protein: CASSGLARSYEQYF. The chain recombines TRBV2 with TRBJ2-7; maybe TRBD2 (6 bases). The V gene's germline CDR1 is SNHLY and CDR2 FYNNEI. The V end lost 6 bases, the J end lost 1 base, and 13 bases lay between the germline ends. The CDR3 totals 14 residues.

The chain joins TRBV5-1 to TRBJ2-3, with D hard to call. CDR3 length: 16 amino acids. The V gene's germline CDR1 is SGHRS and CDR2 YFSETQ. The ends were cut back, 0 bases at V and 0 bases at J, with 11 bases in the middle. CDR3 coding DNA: TGCGCCAGCAGCTTGGCCGCGGATACTAGCACAGATACGCAGTATTTT. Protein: CASSLAADTSTDTQYF.

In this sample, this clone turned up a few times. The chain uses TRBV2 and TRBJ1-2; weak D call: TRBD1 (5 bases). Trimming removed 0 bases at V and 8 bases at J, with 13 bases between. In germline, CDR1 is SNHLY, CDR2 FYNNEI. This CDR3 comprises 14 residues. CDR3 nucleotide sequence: TGTGCCAGCAGTGAAGCCCCCAGGGTTAGCGGCTACACCTTC. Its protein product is CASSEAPRVSGYTF. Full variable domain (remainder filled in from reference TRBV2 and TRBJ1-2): EPEVTQTPSHQVTQMGQEVILRCVPISNHLYFYWYRQILGQKVEFLVSFYNNEISEKSEIFDDQFSVERPDGSNFTLKIRSTKLEDSAMYFCASSEAPRVSGYTFGSGTRLTVV.

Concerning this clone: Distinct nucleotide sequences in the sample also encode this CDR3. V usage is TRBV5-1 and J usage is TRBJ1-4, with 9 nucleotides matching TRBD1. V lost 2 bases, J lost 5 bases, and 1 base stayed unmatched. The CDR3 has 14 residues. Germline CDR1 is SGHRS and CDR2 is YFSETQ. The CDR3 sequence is CASSLGQGNEKLFF. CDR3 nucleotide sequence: TGCGCCAGCAGCTTAGGACAGGGGAATGAAAAACTGTTTTTT.

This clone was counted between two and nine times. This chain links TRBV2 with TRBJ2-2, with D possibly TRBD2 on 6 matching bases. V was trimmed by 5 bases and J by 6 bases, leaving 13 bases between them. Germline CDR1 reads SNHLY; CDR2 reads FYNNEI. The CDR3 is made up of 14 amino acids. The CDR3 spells CASSPRDLPGELFF. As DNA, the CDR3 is TGTGCCAGCAGTCCCCGGGACTTGCCCGGGGAGCTGTTTTTT.

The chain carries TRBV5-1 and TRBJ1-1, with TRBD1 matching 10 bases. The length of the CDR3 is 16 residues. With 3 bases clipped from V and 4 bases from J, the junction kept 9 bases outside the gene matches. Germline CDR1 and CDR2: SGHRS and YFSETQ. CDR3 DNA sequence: TGCGCCAGCAGCTGGGGACAGGGGAATGTAGGCACTGAAGCTTTCTTT. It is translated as CASSWGQGNVGTEAFF.

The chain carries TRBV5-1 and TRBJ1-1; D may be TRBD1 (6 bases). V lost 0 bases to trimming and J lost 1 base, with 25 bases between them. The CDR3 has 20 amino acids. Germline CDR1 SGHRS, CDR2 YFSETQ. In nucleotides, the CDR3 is TGCGCCAGCAGCTTGGACCAGGGGCTGGTTTTTGGGGTAAAGAACACTGAAGCTTTCTTT. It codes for CASSLDQGLVFGVKNTEAFF.